Listed here are 7 T cell receptor beta chains from one sample, sequenced in a study of blood T cell repertoires in COVID-19. The table came from immunoSEQ multiplex PCR; TCRdb's copy has only in-frame clones and leaves some out. The profile shows 250,000 or so clones, about four fifths of them singletons. Sequenced material: PBMCs or T cells enriched from blood (not recorded which). Source of these receptors: a man over 45 who had recovered from COVID-19.

This chain connects TRBV6-6 to TRBJ1-1; no reliable D call. CDR3 length: 13 residues. The V end was cut by 6 bases, the J end by 3 bases, with 11 bases between. Germline CDR1 MNHNY, CDR2 SVGAGI (reference sequence). CDR3 sequence reads: CASSLLRDTEAFF. CDR3 DNA: TGTGCCAGCAGCCTCCTCCGGGACACTGAAGCTTTCTTT.

The chain has TRBV6-5 and TRBJ1-1, with D possibly TRBD1 on 6 matching bases. CDR1 is MNHEY and CDR2 is SVGAGI in the germline V gene. The V and J ends lost 1 base and 6 bases respectively, with 12 bases between them. The CDR3 runs to 14 residues. The CDR3 DNA is TGTGCCAGCAGTTACTTACAGGGTGGAGCTGAAGCTTTCTTT. The encoded protein is CASSYLQGGAEAFF.

This chain uses TRBV21-1 with TRBJ1-1. TRBV21-1 is a known pseudogene. The CDR3 consists of 17 residues. CDR3 sequence: CASRNEGFRIMNTEAFF. DNA of the CDR3: TGTGCCAGCAGAAACGAGGGCTTTAGGATCATGAACACTGAAGCTTTCTTT.

The V and J genes are TRBV5-1 and TRBJ2-1, with D perhaps TRBD1 (5 bases). This CDR3 has 16 amino acids. From germline, CDR1 is SGHRS and CDR2 YFSETQ. Trimming shortened V by 0 bases and J by 0 bases, and 10 bases separated the two germline ends. The CDR3 loop reads CASSLEGRSSYNEQFF. CDR3 DNA: TGCGCCAGCAGCTTGGAGGGGCGGAGCTCCTACAATGAGCAGTTCTTC.

This rearrangement joins TRBV19 to TRBJ1-4; tentatively, D is TRBD1 (6 bases). The CDR3 totals 17 residues. With 5 bases removed from V and 3 bases from J, the gap between germline ends came to 19 bases. Germline CDR1 is LNHDA and CDR2 is SQIVND (reference sequence). The chain's CDR3 is CASSRLQGMLANEKLFF. For the CDR3, the DNA is TGTGCCAGTAGTCGGCTTCAGGGGATGTTGGCTAATGAAAAACTGTTTTTT.

This chain links TRBV9 with TRBJ2-3; a possible D gene is TRBD1 (5 bases). Germline V lookup: CDR1 SGDLS, CDR2 YYNGEE. The V and J ends lost 4 bases and 5 bases respectively, with 23 bases between them. The CDR3 totals 17 residues. CDR3 DNA sequence: TGTGCCAGCAGCCCACGGGTGGGGCTACGAGGTGAAGATACGCAGTATTTT. This sequence encodes CASSPRVGLRGEDTQYF.

V is TRBV4-1 and J is TRBJ2-5, with 7 bases that match TRBD1. V trimming: 0 bases; J trimming: 5 bases; junction bases outside the gene matches: 9. Germline-derived CDR1 and CDR2 are MGHRA and YSYEKL. The CDR3 extends over 16 amino acids. The CDR3 DNA follows: TGCGCCAGCAGCCAAGACGTCACAGGGGTGAAGGAGACCCAGTACTTC. Translating gives CASSQDVTGVKETQYF.